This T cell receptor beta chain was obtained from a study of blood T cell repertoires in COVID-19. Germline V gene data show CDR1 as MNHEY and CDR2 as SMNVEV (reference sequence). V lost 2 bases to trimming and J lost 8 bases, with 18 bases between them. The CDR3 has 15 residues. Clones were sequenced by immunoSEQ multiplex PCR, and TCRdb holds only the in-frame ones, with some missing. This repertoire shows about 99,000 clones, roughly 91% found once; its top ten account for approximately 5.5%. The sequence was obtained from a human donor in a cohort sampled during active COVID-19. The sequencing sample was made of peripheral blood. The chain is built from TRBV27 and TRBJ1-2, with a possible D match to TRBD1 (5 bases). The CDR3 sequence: CASSLAGTGPKGYTF. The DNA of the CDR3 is TGTGCCAGCAGTTTAGCGGGGACCGGACCGAAAGGCTACACCTTC.